This is a list of T cell receptor beta chains from one sample in a study of CD4+ T cells in melanoma. Profiled with immunoSEQ multiplex PCR; TCRdb holds only in-frame clones, not every one. The data hold 8,500 to 10,000 clones, with about 71% observed a single time. Input material: cells from a culture (not recorded whether cultured in vitro). The receptors here all came from a human donor with melanoma. The CDR3 runs from the conserved cysteine through the conserved F or W. D genes are given only for firm matches. Where a row states a size, it is once, few, many or the class of an expanded clone; other rows omit it.

TGCGCCAGCAGCTTGGCACCAGACAGGGATGAGACCCAGTACTTC,CASSLAPDRDETQYF,TRBJ2-5,NA,TRBD1,TRBV5-1,15
TGTGCCAGCAGATCGGACAGGACCGATTCACCCCTCCACTTT,CASRSDRTDSPLHF,TRBJ1-6,few,TRBD1,TRBV7-9,14
TGTGCCAGCCGAAGGTCTAGCGGGGGGGCCTACGAGCAGTACTTC,CASRRSSGGAYEQYF,TRBJ2-7,NA,TRBD2,TRBV28,15
TGTGCCTGGGGAGACTCCGTCTCCAAAGGTAGCAATCAGCCCCAGCATTTT,CAWGDSVSKGSNQPQHF,TRBJ1-5,few,NA,TRBV30,17
TGCGCCAGCAGCCTTCCCCACGGGACAGCCCAAGAGACCCAGTACTTC,CASSLPHGTAQETQYF,TRBJ2-5,NA,TRBD1,TRBV5-1,16
TGTGCCAGCAGTTTAGTGAGGACAGGGTTCCTGGATCAGCCCCAGCATTTT,CASSLVRTGFLDQPQHF,TRBJ1-5,once,TRBD1,TRBV27,17
TGTGCCAGCATACGTCCCAGCTCCTACAATGAGCAGTTCTTC,CASIRPSSYNEQFF,TRBJ2-1,NA,NA,TRBV2,14
TGTGCCTGGAGTGTAGGGCCCCCCGCCGGCTACGAGCAGTACTTC,CAWSVGPPAGYEQYF,TRBJ2-7,NA,NA,TRBV30,15
TGTGCCAGTGGTGCGGGGGGCCAAGAGACCCAGTACTTC,CASGAGGQETQYF,TRBJ2-5,NA,TRBD2,TRBV19,13
TGCGCCAGCAGCCAACGGGAAAGAGGCGATGAGCAGTTCTTC,CASSQRERGDEQFF,TRBJ2-1,once,NA,TRBV4-1,14
TGTGCCAGCAGCCAGGGACAGGTCCACGAGCAGTACTTC,CASSQGQVHEQYF,TRBJ2-7,NA,TRBD1,TRBV5-4,13
TGTGCCGCCAAGGGCGGAAACACCATATATTTT,CAAKGGNTIYF,TRBJ1-3,NA,NA,TRBV5-8,11
TGTGCCAGCTCACGCGGGGGGACAGAGGCCTACGAGCAGTACTTC,CASSRGGTEAYEQYF,TRBJ2-7,few,NA,TRBV18,15
TGCGCCAGCAGTCCCTCTGACCCCACCGAGCAGTACTTC,CASSPSDPTEQYF,TRBJ2-7,few,NA,TRBV10-2,13
TGTGCCACCAGCGCCCACACTAACCCCGGGGGGCAGTTCTTC,CATSAHTNPGGQFF,TRBJ2-1,NA,NA,TRBV15,14
TGTGCCAGCAGCGACACTACCCCAGGGGTTGTAGGTGAAAAACTGTTTTTT,CASSDTTPGVVGEKLFF,TRBJ1-4,NA,NA,TRBV7-2,17
TGTGCCAGCAGTTACCGAGGACAGGGGGGCTATGGCTACACCTTC,CASSYRGQGGYGYTF,TRBJ1-2,NA,TRBD1,TRBV6-6,15
TGTGCCAGCAGTACTACGACAGGGGGGAGGGGTGGCTACACCTTC,CASSTTTGGRGGYTF,TRBJ1-2,NA,TRBD1,TRBV2,15
TGTGCCAGCAGCACACAGCCAACTAATGAAAAACTGTTTTTT,CASSTQPTNEKLFF,TRBJ1-4,NA,NA,TRBV6-1,14
TGCGCCAGCAGAACGGGACTGGCGATTCCCTACGAGCAGTACTTC,CASRTGLAIPYEQYF,TRBJ2-7,NA,NA,TRBV5-1,15
TGTGCCACCCAGGACAGAAGTCATGGCTACACCTTC,CATQDRSHGYTF,TRBJ1-2,few,NA,TRBV5-4,12
TGCGCCAGCAGCCCAACAGGGGCCGTGCGGGGGGCCGAGCAGTACTTC,CASSPTGAVRGAEQYF,TRBJ2-7,NA,NA,TRBV5-1,16
TGTGCCAGCAGCTTGCTGGGTCCCGGGGAGCTGTTTTTT,CASSLLGPGELFF,TRBJ2-2,NA,NA,TRBV11-3,13
TGTGCCAGCAGCCCCCGGCTAGCGGAGCAAGAGACCCAGTACTTC,CASSPRLAEQETQYF,TRBJ2-5,NA,TRBD2,TRBV9,15
TGCAGCGTTGTCTCCGGACTAGGAGAGACCCAGTACTTC,CSVVSGLGETQYF,TRBJ2-5,few,TRBD2,TRBV29-1,13
TGTGCTAGTGGTCACGATTGGCCGGGGGAGACCCAGTACTTC,CASGHDWPGETQYF,TRBJ2-5,NA,NA,TRBV12-5,14
TGCAGCGTTGACCAGATAAGGGGCCATGGCTACACCTTC,CSVDQIRGHGYTF,TRBJ1-2,NA,NA,TRBV29-1,13
TGTGCCTACGTCAGGGACAGGGGCGTCGAGCAGTACTTC,CAYVRDRGVEQYF,TRBJ2-7,NA,TRBD1,TRBV30,13
TGTGCCAGCAGTGCCCTGGGACAGACAGGCGGCTACACCTTC,CASSALGQTGGYTF,TRBJ1-2,NA,TRBD1,TRBV7-8,14
TGTGCCAGCAGCCACATTGGATGGGCCTACGAGCAGTACTTC,CASSHIGWAYEQYF,TRBJ2-7,NA,NA,TRBV11-2,14
TGTGCCAGCAGACCCCACGATGGGGGGTTGGGGGAGCAGTACTTC,CASRPHDGGLGEQYF,TRBJ2-7,once,NA,TRBV25-1,15
TGTGCCAGTAGTATTGGACAGGGTTCTGCTGGCTACACCTTC,CASSIGQGSAGYTF,TRBJ1-2,NA,TRBD1,TRBV19,14
TGCGCCAGCAGCAAGGAAGGGCGAGCCCCTGAAGCTTTCTTT,CASSKEGRAPEAFF,TRBJ1-1,NA,NA,TRBV5-1,14
TGTGCCAGCAGTCGGGGACCAGGGGCCTACGAGCAGTACTTC,CASSRGPGAYEQYF,TRBJ2-7,NA,NA,TRBV6-5,14
TGTGCCAGTAGTATAACGGGGGGAAACACAGATACGCAGTATTTT,CASSITGGNTDTQYF,TRBJ2-3,NA,TRBD2,TRBV19,15
TGTGCCAGCAGCTTAGCTGTTGTGTCATCGACAGATACGCAGTATTTT,CASSLAVVSSTDTQYF,TRBJ2-3,NA,NA,TRBV7-6,16
TGCGCCAGCAGCCTGGGACACCTATCTGGGGCCAACGTCCTGACTTTC,CASSLGHLSGANVLTF,TRBJ2-6,NA,NA,TRBV4-1,16
TGTGCCAGCAGCCGGGACAGTTTCGGTGAGCAGTTCTTC,CASSRDSFGEQFF,TRBJ2-1,NA,TRBD1,TRBV7-7,13
TGTGCCAGCAGAAGCTACGAGCAGTACTTC,CASRSYEQYF,TRBJ2-7,NA,NA,TRBV2,10
TGTGCCAGATGCCGGGGCCACCGCGCGGTCAATCAGCCCCAGCATTTT,CARCRGHRAVNQPQHF,TRBJ1-5,NA,NA,TRBV7-2,16
TGTGCCAGCAGCTTAGGACTCCGGGGATCGAGGGGGGAGCTGTTTTTT,CASSLGLRGSRGELFF,TRBJ2-2,NA,NA,TRBV7-6,16
TGTGCCAGTAGTATATCTGCGACGGGGAACTATGGCTACACCTTC,CASSISATGNYGYTF,TRBJ1-2,NA,NA,TRBV19,15
TGCGCCAGCAGCGTGGCCGGCTACGAGCAGTACTTC,CASSVAGYEQYF,TRBJ2-7,NA,NA,TRBV5-1,12
TGTGCCAGCAGCGCCTCTACAGGGACTGGAAACACCATATATTTT,CASSASTGTGNTIYF,TRBJ1-3,NA,NA,TRBV7-9,15
TGTGCCAGCAGTGCAGGGCCCGGTCGGAGTGAAAAACTGTTTTTT,CASSAGPGRSEKLFF,TRBJ1-4,NA,NA,TRBV6-1,15
TGTGCCAGCAGACCGGGCAGGGGGAATGGCAATCAGCCCCAGCATTTT,CASRPGRGNGNQPQHF,TRBJ1-5,NA,TRBD1,TRBV7-2,16
TGTGCCAGCAGCTCGACAAGTCAGTCTTCTAACACAGATACGCAGTATTTT,CASSSTSQSSNTDTQYF,TRBJ2-3,NA,NA,TRBV5-4,17
TGCGCCAGCAGCCAAGGAAGGGTTCCGGGGGGGTACAATGAGCAGTTCTTC,CASSQGRVPGGYNEQFF,TRBJ2-1,once,TRBD2,TRBV4-1,17
TGTGCCAGCAGCCCGTGGTTGAGTCGCGAGACCCAGTACTTC,CASSPWLSRETQYF,TRBJ2-5,NA,NA,TRBV13,14
TGTGCCATCAGTGAGTGGGGGAACTCTGGTGGGCAGCCCCAGCATTTT,CAISEWGNSGGQPQHF,TRBJ1-5,NA,NA,TRBV10-3,16
TGTGCCAGCAGCTTCTATCTTTCAGGGCTATGGACTGAAGCTTTCTTT,CASSFYLSGLWTEAFF,TRBJ1-1,few,NA,TRBV7-9,16
TGTGCCACCAGCGGGGCTATCTGGACACACTCCTACAATGAGCAGTTCTTC,CATSGAIWTHSYNEQFF,TRBJ2-1,NA,NA,TRBV15,17
TGCAGCGCGAGCTCTGGAGGCGGAGAGAAGTACTTC,CSASSGGGEKYF,TRBJ2-7,NA,NA,TRBV29-1,12
TGTGCCAGCAGTTACGACCTTTGGACGGCAAATTCACCCCTCCACTTT,CASSYDLWTANSPLHF,TRBJ1-6,once,NA,TRBV6-5,16
TGCAGCGTTGAAGATATGGGCCCCCGCAGGGAGCAGTACTTC,CSVEDMGPRREQYF,TRBJ2-7,few,NA,TRBV29-1,14
TGTGCCAGCAGCTCCCCCTGGACCCCCGGGGCCTACGAGCAGTACTTC,CASSSPWTPGAYEQYF,TRBJ2-7,NA,NA,TRBV5-8,16
TGTGCCAGCAGGGGGACAGGGGTGGTCCACGAGCAGTACTTC,CASRGTGVVHEQYF,TRBJ2-7,few,TRBD1,TRBV2,14
TGCGCCAGCAGCTTGGCCATGGGGGGATGGGACTACACCTTC,CASSLAMGGWDYTF,TRBJ1-2,NA,NA,TRBV5-1,14
TGTGCCAGCAGCTTGGCTGGGTTCCTGGGGGCTACGCAGTATTTT,CASSLAGFLGATQYF,TRBJ2-3,NA,NA,TRBV5-6,15